Included here is one T cell receptor beta chain sequence, with context. Its cognate antigen is unknown. This sample was included in a study of response to subunit inactivated influenza vaccine. Points from the study as a whole: Authors suggested seasonal influenza vaccinations each recruit few new T cells.

This CDR3 spans 14 amino acids. In germline, CDR1 is MDHEN, CDR2 SYDVKM. With V trimmed by 3 bases and J by 7 bases, 4 bases remained unmatched. Each CDR3 protein is one row after TCRdb ran MiXCR on the RT-PCR reads. The sample includes approximately 570,000 distinct CDR3 sequences, 7.6% of them seen just once. The J gene is TRBJ2-1, the V gene TRBV28; TRBD1 aligns across 9 bases. Sequences were derived from PBMCs from blood, sampled less than 30 months after vaccination. This TCR came from a man aged 50 to 75 who received an inactivated influenza vaccine. The CDR3 reads CASSFTGGRNEQFF. The CDR3 DNA reads TGTGCCAGCAGTTTCACAGGGGGCAGAAATGAGCAGTTCTTC. Complete variable domain (other parts from reference TRBV28 and TRBJ2-1): DVKVTQSSRYLVKRTGEKVFLECVQDMDHENMFWYRQDPGLGLRLIYFSYDVKMKEKGDIPEGYSVSREKKERFSLILESASTNQTSMYLCASSFTGGRNEQFFGPGTRLTVL.